These 8 T cell receptor beta chains were sequenced from one sample in a study of regulatory T cells in long-lasting Graves disease (dated by TCRdb to about 2021). The library was prepared using multiplex PCR. Reads for this sample came from an Illumina HiSeq 4000. To build TCR beta libraries, CDR3 regions were amplified by Arm-PCR using iRepertoire HTBI primers. TCRdb trimmed public reads at Q25 via fastp, called clones via MiXCR and kept in-frame beta chains. Rows matching on CDR3 protein sequence are summarized as one entry with the most common DNA and genes. The sample records roughly 400,000 distinct CDR3 sequences, under 25% of which are singletons. The ten largest clones take up more than 20% of the sample. Taken with the paper, the label for time point translates to: persistent/refractory GD, antithyroid drugs over 5 years with positive TRAb. For both TCR sequencing and RNA sequencing, RNA was extracted from PBMCs using TRIzol.

Material: peripheral blood mononuclear cells (PBMCs), obtained when the disease was refractory, from a patient treated with antithyroid drugs. The source of these receptors is a female donor with Graves disease.

The rearrangement joins TRBV4-1 to TRBJ2-7, with unresolved D. V shed 0 bases and J shed 0 bases, with 12 bases lying between them. This CDR3 comprises 16 residues. Germline loops: CDR1 MGHRA, CDR2 YSYEKL. CDR3 in amino acids: CASSQDLPALSYEQYF. The CDR3 DNA sequence: TGCGCCAGCAGCCAAGATTTACCTGCTCTCTCCTACGAGCAGTACTTC.

A few counts support this clonotype. The V call is TRBV28, the J call TRBJ2-1, with TRBD1 matching 11 bases. Unmatched junction bases numbered 3, after V lost 5 bases and J lost 6 bases. Germline V CDR1 and CDR2: MDHEN, SYDVKM. The CDR3 has 14 amino acids. CDR3 coding DNA: TGTGCCAGCAGTCCGGACAGGGGGCTCAATGAGCAGTTCTTC. This translates into CASSPDRGLNEQFF. The full variable domain, with the rest looked up from reference TRBV28 and TRBJ2-1, is DVKVTQSSRYLVKRTGEKVFLECVQDMDHENMFWYRQDPGLGLRLIYFSYDVKMKEKGDIPEGYSVSREKKERFSLILESASTNQTSMYLCASSPDRGLNEQFFGPGTRLTVL.

In this sample, this clonotype turned up many times. The chain links TRBV6-5 to TRBJ2-7, with 9 positions matching TRBD1. The junction had 3 bases not matched to a gene; V was cut back by 0 bases and J by 3 bases. The CDR3 is made up of 15 amino acids. The V gene's germline CDR1 is MNHEY and CDR2 SVGAGI. The CDR3 sequence: CASSYSGTGFYEQYF. The DNA of the CDR3 is TGTGCCAGCAGTTACTCTGGGACAGGGTTCTACGAGCAGTACTTC.

This chain links TRBV20-1 with TRBJ1-6; TRBD1 agrees at 7 bases. The trim removed 5 bases at V and 0 bases at J, leaving 10 bases unmatched. Germline V lookup: CDR1 DFQATT, CDR2 SNEGSKA (reference sequence). The CDR3 length is 17 residues. In nucleotides, the CDR3 is TGCAGTGCTCCGAGGGGACAGCCGAACTCCTATAATTCACCCCTCCACTTT. This translates into CSAPRGQPNSYNSPLHF.

In its sample, this clonotype was seen a few times. V and J are TRBV4-1 and TRBJ1-1; 10 bases align to TRBD1. The CDR3 totals 16 residues. Trimming took 2 bases from V and 6 from J; bases not matched to a gene: 9. Germline V gives CDR1 MGHRA, CDR2 YSYEKL. The CDR3 reads CASSQRTGGGMAEAFF. The CDR3 DNA reads as TGCGCCAGCAGCCAACGGACAGGGGGGGGCATGGCTGAAGCTTTCTTT.

Notes on this clonotype: Being one base from a much bigger clone, this may be a read error. The chain joins TRBV5-5 to TRBJ1-4; 9 positions agree with TRBD1. Germline V gene data show CDR1 as SGHKS and CDR2 as YYEKEE (reference sequence). CDR3 size: 17 residues. The chain's CDR3 is CAGSFGSHRGLGEKLFF. The CDR3, as DNA: TGTGCCGGCAGCTTCGGTAGCCACAGGGGGCTTGGAGAAAAACTGTTTTTT.

This clonotype was observed a handful of times. This chain joins TRBV30 and TRBJ1-1, with D perhaps matching TRBD1 (6 bases). The CDR3 contains 12 residues. Germline assignment: CDR1 GTSNPN and CDR2 SVGIG (reference sequence). Trimming pared 3 bases from V and 5 bases from J, leaving 10 bases between. The chain's CDR3 is CAWSGGRTEAFF. The CDR3 nucleotides are TGTGCCTGGAGCGGGGGGCGGACTGAAGCTTTCTTT.

Comment on this clonotype: It may be a read error: a sequence one base away is much more abundant. The chain recombines TRBV15 with TRBJ1-4, with 7 bases aligning to TRBD1. This CDR3 is built from 16 residues. The V and J ends lost 4 bases and 12 bases, in that order; junction bases with no gene match: 17. CDR1 is LNHNV and CDR2 is YYDKDF in the germline V gene (reference sequence). The CDR3 is CATSKALGTGVGELFF. CDR3 sequence (DNA): TGTGCCACCAGCAAAGCTCTGGGTACAGGGGTCGGAGAACTGTTTTTT.